The 26 T cell receptor beta chains reported below all come from one sample, sequenced in a study of blood T cells in healthy people across ages. Primed by a sample-barcoded 5' primer and a J-beta primer mix, a second PCR proceeded for 7 to 11 cycles. Each CDR3 protein is one row after TCRdb ran MiXCR on the 5' RACE reads. Found here are about 970,000 distinct CDR3 sequences, roughly half of them singletons; the top ten hold roughly 23%. The specimen was blood. The receptors derive from a woman between 55 and 75 years old in good health.

The gene calls are TRBV12-3 or TRBV12-4 and TRBJ2-1; D gene unclear. V was pared by 3 bases and J by 12 bases, with 9 bases between. The CDR3 loop spans 11 amino acids. This chain's CDR3 is CASSLAFAQFF. The CDR3 DNA reads as TGTGCCAGCAGTTTGGCGTTCGCGCAGTTCTTC.

The chain has TRBV4-3 and TRBJ2-3; D ambiguous. The germline gives CDR1 LGHNA, CDR2 YSLEER. This CDR3 is built from 15 residues. V shed 1 base and J shed 2 bases, with 10 bases lying between them. This chain's CDR3 is CASSQGATPTDTQYF. The CDR3 nucleotides are TGCGCCAGCAGCCAAGGGGCCACACCCACAGATACGCAGTATTTT.

The chain links TRBV29-1 to TRBJ1-1; no firm D call. The CDR3 spans 12 residues. The V gene's germline CDR1 is SQVTM and CDR2 ANQGSEA. V was shortened by 3 bases and J by 0 bases, with 5 bases between the two germline ends. The CDR3 sequence: CSVDYLNTEAFF. The CDR3 DNA reads as TGCAGCGTTGATTATCTGAACACTGAAGCTTTCTTT.

V usage is TRBV28 and J usage is TRBJ2-7; no reliable D call. This CDR3 has 12 residues. CDR1 MDHEN and CDR2 SYDVKM come from the germline V gene. Trimming removed 6 bases at V and 7 bases at J, with 13 bases between. The DNA of the CDR3 is TGTGCCAGCAGCACCACCTTGGGGGAGCAGTACTTC. Amino acid sequence: CASSTTLGEQYF.

This chain's CDR3 is CASSLWTSGETQYF. The CDR3 region has the DNA TGCGCCAGCAGCCTGTGGACCTCTGGGGAGACCCAGTACTTC. V gene TRBV4-1 combines with J gene TRBJ2-5, with no clear D. The V end lost 4 bases, the J end lost 5 bases, and 14 bases lay between the germline ends. This CDR3 has 14 amino acids. The germline CDR1 and CDR2 sequences are MGHRA and YSYEKL.

As to this clonotype: A junction boundary mismatches the germline segment, possibly from a read error. The chain couples TRBV5-1 to TRBJ2-1; 9 bases line up with TRBD2. Germline CDR1 is SGHRS and CDR2 is YFSETQ. The CDR3 covers 16 residues. CDR3 in amino acids: CASSLVGTSFYNGQFF. CDR3 nucleotide sequence: TGCGCCAGCAGCTTGGTAGGGACTAGCTTCTACAATGGGCAGTTCTTC.

V is TRBV28 and J is TRBJ1-2; no clear D. V was shortened by 10 bases and J by 8 bases, with 14 bases between the two germline ends. CDR3 size: 11 residues. Germline values: CDR1 MDHEN, CDR2 SYDVKM. The CDR3, as DNA: TGTGCCACCTTTCAAACCGGCGGCTACACCTTC. Translation: CATFQTGGYTF.

The gene calls are TRBV24-1 and TRBJ2-3, with 10 bases aligning to TRBD2. The ends lost 4 bases at V and 3 bases at J; junction bases unmatched: 6. Germline-derived CDR1 and CDR2 are KGHDR and SFDVKD. There are 16 residues in the CDR3. Here the CDR3 DNA reads TGTGCCACCAGTGAGCCTAGCGGGAGAGGGACAGATACGCAGTATTTT. Protein sequence: CATSEPSGRGTDTQYF.

The gene calls are TRBV20-1 and TRBJ2-5; D remains unclear. Germline CDR1 reads DFQATT; CDR2 reads SNEGSKA (reference sequence). The CDR3 covers 11 residues. The V and J ends lost 2 bases and 7 bases respectively, with 8 bases between them. The CDR3 DNA reads as TGCAGTGCTAGAACCCCCTTGACCCAGTACTTC. Translated, it gives CSARTPLTQYF.

The CDR3 nucleotides are TGTGCCAGCACCCAAGGGAGGCAGTACTATGGCTACACCTTC. This sequence encodes CASTQGRQYYGYTF. The V gene is TRBV2, the J gene TRBJ1-2; D unresolved. This CDR3 is 14 amino acids long. Trimming removed 7 bases at V and 3 bases at J, with 15 bases between. Germline V lookup: CDR1 SNHLY, CDR2 FYNNEI. The full variable domain, in which reference TRBV2 and TRBJ1-2 provide the parts outside the CDR3, is EPEVTQTPSHQVTQMGQEVILRCVPISNHLYFYWYRQILGQKVEFLVSFYNNEISEKSEIFDDQFSVERPDGSNFTLKIRSTKLEDSAMYFCASTQGRQYYGYTFGSGTRLTVV.

J is TRBJ2-3 and V is TRBV5-1; TRBD2 matches at 12 bases. Germline loops: CDR1 SGHRS, CDR2 YFSETQ. V shed 0 bases, J shed 5 bases, and the junction held 4 bases outside the gene matches. The CDR3 is made up of 16 amino acids. CDR3 DNA sequence: TGCGCCAGCAGCTTGGGACTAGCGGGAGCAATAGATACGCAGTATTTT. It yields the protein CASSLGLAGAIDTQYF.

The rearrangement links TRBV27 to TRBJ2-1, with TRBD2 matching 8 bases. Germline V CDR1 and CDR2: MNHEY, SMNVEV (reference sequence). The V gene end was trimmed by 10 bases and the J gene end by 6 bases; junction bases not matched to a gene: 11. This CDR3 has 14 amino acids. In nucleotides, the CDR3 is TGTGCCACCTCAGCGGGGGACGGAACCAATGAGCAGTTCTTC. Amino acids: CATSAGDGTNEQFF.

The chain couples TRBV12-3 or TRBV12-4 to TRBJ2-7; 9 nucleotides align to TRBD1. The CDR3 runs to 16 residues. V lost 3 bases to trimming and J lost 5 bases; unmatched junction nucleotides: 11. The CDR3 region is CASSFFFTGGLNEQYF. CDR3 bases: TGTGCCAGCAGTTTTTTCTTTACAGGGGGCCTGAACGAGCAGTACTTC.

This clonotype appeared many times. CDR3 nucleotide sequence: TGTGCCAGCAGTTTCGGGGGCACCTCCTCCTACGAGCAGTACTTC. This encodes CASSFGGTSSYEQYF. The V gene is TRBV28, the J gene TRBJ2-7; D may be TRBD1 or TRBD2 (6 bases each). V was shortened by 3 bases and J by 0 bases, with 12 bases between the two germline ends. The CDR3 spans 15 residues. Germline-derived CDR1 and CDR2 are MDHEN and SYDVKM.

The chain links TRBV3-1 to TRBJ2-5; no definite D call. The end of the DNA fits TRBJ2-7 better, so the J call may be wrong. The CDR3 totals 16 residues. Per the germline V gene, CDR1 is LGHDT and CDR2 is YNNKEL (reference sequence). CDR3 residues: CASSQDSTFLRYEQYF. The CDR3 DNA follows: TGTGCCAGCAGCCAAGATAGTACTTTTCTTCGGTACGAGCAGTACTTC.

The chain joins TRBV20-1 to TRBJ2-3, with 10 bases fitting TRBD2. J lost 5 bases, V lost 1 base, and 12 bases had no gene match. Per germline, CDR1 DFQATT and CDR2 SNEGSKA (reference sequence). This CDR3 spans 17 amino acids. The CDR3 spells CSARGGFLAGVGDTQYF. CDR3 nucleotides: TGCAGTGCTAGAGGCGGCTTTCTAGCGGGAGTCGGAGATACGCAGTATTTT.

As concerns this clonotype: Being one base from a much bigger clone, this may be a read error. V gene TRBV28 combines with J gene TRBJ2-3, with a tentative D call TRBD2 (6 bases). The CDR3 is 15 amino acids. Germline V lookup: CDR1 MDHEN, CDR2 SYDVKM. CDR3 protein: CASSPATSGLDSQYF. As DNA, the CDR3 is TGTGCCAGCAGCCCAGCGACTAGTGGTTTAGATTCGCAGTATTTT. The full variable domain, with the rest looked up from reference TRBV28 and TRBJ2-3, is DVKVTQSSRYLVKRTGEKVFLECVQDMDHENMFWYRQDPGLGLRLIYFSYDVKMKEKGDIPEGYSVSREKKERFSLILESASTNQTSMYLCASSPATSGLDSQYFGPGTRLTVL.

The chain is built from TRBV12-3 or TRBV12-4 and TRBJ2-5, with a tentative D call TRBD1 (5 bases). Trimming took 3 bases from V and 5 from J, leaving 13 bases between them. The CDR3 spans 14 residues. The chain's CDR3 is CASSFTLDTETQYF. In DNA, the CDR3 is TGTGCCAGCAGTTTCACTTTGGACACCGAGACCCAGTACTTC.

The chain is built from TRBV3-1 and TRBJ2-6; D is uncertain. The CDR3 has 18 amino acids. Trimming took 5 bases from V and 0 from J, leaving 17 bases between them. Per germline, CDR1 LGHDT and CDR2 YNNKEL (reference sequence). Here the CDR3 reads CASSSRAPFSSGANVLTF. The CDR3 DNA sequence: TGTGCCAGCAGCTCTCGGGCCCCCTTTAGCTCTGGGGCCAACGTCCTGACTTTC.

V and J are TRBV12-3 or TRBV12-4 and TRBJ2-7; 7 nucleotides agree with TRBD1. The CDR3 is 13 amino acids. The CDR3 region is CASRQGSSYEQYF. DNA of the CDR3: TGTGCATCTCGACAGGGATCGTCCTACGAGCAGTACTTC.

The chain recombines TRBV20-1 with TRBJ2-3; TRBD2 might be the D (5 bases). V was shortened by 7 bases and J by 3 bases, with 11 bases between the two germline ends. This CDR3 is built from 12 residues. CDR1 and CDR2 (germline): DFQATT, SNEGSKA (reference sequence). The CDR3 DNA follows: TGCAGTGGGACCCCGGGAACAGATACGCAGTATTTT. Its translation is CSGTPGTDTQYF.

This clonotype occurred once. Written as DNA, the CDR3 is TGTGCCAGCAGCCTGAAGCGGGCCCCACTCACAGATACGCAGTATTTT. This translates into CASSLKRAPLTDTQYF. The chain combines TRBV5-6 with TRBJ2-3, with D perhaps matching TRBD2 (6 bases). CDR1 is SGHDT and CDR2 is YYEEEE in the germline V gene. V gave up 4 bases and J gave up 2 bases, with 17 bases separating them. The CDR3 has 16 residues.

This CDR3 is CASSRTGAHEQYF. CDR3 nucleotide sequence: TGTGCCAGCTCGCGGACAGGGGCCCACGAGCAGTACTTC. The chain uses TRBV2 and TRBJ2-7; 9 bases align to TRBD1. The germline CDR1 and CDR2 sequences are SNHLY and FYNNEI. The CDR3 covers 13 residues. The trim removed 8 bases at V and 5 bases at J, leaving 7 bases unmatched.

This clonotype was seen once. The J gene is TRBJ2-7, the V gene TRBV7-9; 9 bases line up with TRBD2. V lost 5 bases to trimming and J lost 12 bases; unmatched junction nucleotides: 11. Germline V lookup: CDR1 SEHNR, CDR2 FQNEAQ (reference sequence). The CDR3 runs 13 residues. CDR3: CASSPMSVAGVYF. DNA for the CDR3: TGTGCCAGCAGCCCCATGTCGGTAGCGGGAGTGTACTTC.

The V gene is TRBV2, the J gene TRBJ2-1, with 8 positions matching TRBD1. Germline-derived CDR1 and CDR2 are SNHLY and FYNNEI. Trimming removed 2 bases from V and 7 bases from J; junction bases left unmatched: 7. The CDR3 length is 15 residues. The CDR3, as DNA: TGTGCCAGCAGTGAACACAGGGGGGTAATTAATGAGCAGTTCTTC. Translated, it gives CASSEHRGVINEQFF.

The genes are TRBV5-6 and TRBJ2-3; D call uncertain. Germline CDR1 and CDR2: SGHDT and YYEEEE. Trimming cost V 2 bases and J 6 bases, with 7 bases left between them. The CDR3 totals 12 residues. The chain's CDR3 is CASSFDLDTQYF. The CDR3 DNA reads TGTGCCAGCAGCTTCGACTTGGATACGCAGTATTTT.